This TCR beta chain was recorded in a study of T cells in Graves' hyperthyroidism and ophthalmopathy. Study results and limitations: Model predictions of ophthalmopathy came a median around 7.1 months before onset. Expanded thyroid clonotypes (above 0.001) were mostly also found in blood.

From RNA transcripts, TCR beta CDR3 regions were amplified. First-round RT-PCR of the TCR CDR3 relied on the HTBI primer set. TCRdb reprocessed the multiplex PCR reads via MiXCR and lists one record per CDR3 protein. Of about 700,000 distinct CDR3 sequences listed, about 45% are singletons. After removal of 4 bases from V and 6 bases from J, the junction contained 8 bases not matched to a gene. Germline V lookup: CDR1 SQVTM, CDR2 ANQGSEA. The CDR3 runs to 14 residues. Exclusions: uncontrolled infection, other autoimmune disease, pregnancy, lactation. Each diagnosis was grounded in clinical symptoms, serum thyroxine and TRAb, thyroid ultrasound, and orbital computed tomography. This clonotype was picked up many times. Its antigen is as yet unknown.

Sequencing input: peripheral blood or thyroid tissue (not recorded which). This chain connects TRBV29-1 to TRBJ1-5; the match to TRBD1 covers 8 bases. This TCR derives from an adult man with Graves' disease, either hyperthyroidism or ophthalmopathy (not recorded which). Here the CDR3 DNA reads TGCAGCGTTGCCGCCAGGGGGCCAGGTCAGCCCCAGCATTTT. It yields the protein CSVAARGPGQPQHF.